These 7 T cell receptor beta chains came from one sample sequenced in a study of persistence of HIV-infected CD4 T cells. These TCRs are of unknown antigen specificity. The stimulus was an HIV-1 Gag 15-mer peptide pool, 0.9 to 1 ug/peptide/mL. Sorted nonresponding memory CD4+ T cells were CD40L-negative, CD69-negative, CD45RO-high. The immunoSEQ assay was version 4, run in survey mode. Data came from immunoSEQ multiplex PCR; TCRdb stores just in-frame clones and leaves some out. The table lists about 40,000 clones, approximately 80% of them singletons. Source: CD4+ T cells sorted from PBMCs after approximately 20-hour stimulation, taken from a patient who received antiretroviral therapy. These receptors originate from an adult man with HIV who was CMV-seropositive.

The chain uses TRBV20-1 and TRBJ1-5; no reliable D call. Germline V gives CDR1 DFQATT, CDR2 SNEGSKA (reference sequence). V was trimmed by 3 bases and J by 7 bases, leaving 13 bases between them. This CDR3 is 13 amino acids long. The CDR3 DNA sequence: TGCAGTGCTAGTCTAGGGAAAGACCAGCCCCAGCATTTT. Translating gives CSASLGKDQPQHF.

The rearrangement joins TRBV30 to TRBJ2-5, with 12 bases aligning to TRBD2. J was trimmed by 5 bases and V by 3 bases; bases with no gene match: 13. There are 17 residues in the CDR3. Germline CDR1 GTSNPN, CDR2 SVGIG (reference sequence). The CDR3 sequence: CAWSPGLAGPPKETQYF. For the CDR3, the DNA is TGTGCCTGGAGCCCCGGACTAGCGGGACCCCCGAAGGAGACCCAGTACTTC. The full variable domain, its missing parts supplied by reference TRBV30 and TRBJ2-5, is SQTIHQWPATLVQPVGSPLSLECTVEGTSNPNLYWYRQAAGRGLQLLFYSVGIGQISSEVPQNLSASRPQDRQFILSSKKLLLSDSGFYLCAWSPGLAGPPKETQYFGPGTRLLVL.

In nucleotides, the CDR3 is TGTGCCAGCAGCTTAGAGGGACGGATCTCCTACAATGAGCAGTTCTTC. Protein: CASSLEGRISYNEQFF. This rearrangement joins TRBV7-8 to TRBJ2-1, with D tentatively TRBD1 or TRBD2 (5 bases each). Germline CDR1 reads SGHVS; CDR2 reads FQNEAQ. This CDR3 comprises 16 residues. V was cut by 1 base and J by 0 bases, with 10 bases left in between.

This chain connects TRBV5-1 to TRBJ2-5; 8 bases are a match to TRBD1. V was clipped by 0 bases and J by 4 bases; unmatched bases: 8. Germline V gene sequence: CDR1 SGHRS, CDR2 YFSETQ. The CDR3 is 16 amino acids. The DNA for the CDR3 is TGCGCCAGCAGCTTGGGCCTCGGGACAGGAGGAGAGACCCAGTACTTC. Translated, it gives CASSLGLGTGGETQYF. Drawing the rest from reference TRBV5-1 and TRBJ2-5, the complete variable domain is KAGVTQTPRYLIKTRGQQVTLSCSPISGHRSVSWYQQTPGQGLQFLFEYFSETQRNKGNFPGRFSGRQFSNSRSEMNVSTLELGDSALYLCASSLGLGTGGETQYFGPGTRLLVL.

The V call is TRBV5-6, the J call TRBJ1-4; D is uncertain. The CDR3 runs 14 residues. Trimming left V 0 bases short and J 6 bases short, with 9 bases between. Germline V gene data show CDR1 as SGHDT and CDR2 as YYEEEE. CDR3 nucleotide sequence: TGTGCCAGCAGCTTGGTTATGGTGGATGAAAAACTGTTTTTT. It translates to CASSLVMVDEKLFF.

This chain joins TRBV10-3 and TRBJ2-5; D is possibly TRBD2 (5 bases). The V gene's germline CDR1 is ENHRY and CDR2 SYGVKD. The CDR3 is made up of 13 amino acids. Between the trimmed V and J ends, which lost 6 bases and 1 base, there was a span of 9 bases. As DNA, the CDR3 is TGTGCCATCAGCCTAGAGGGCCAAGAGACCCAGTACTTC. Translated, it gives CAISLEGQETQYF.

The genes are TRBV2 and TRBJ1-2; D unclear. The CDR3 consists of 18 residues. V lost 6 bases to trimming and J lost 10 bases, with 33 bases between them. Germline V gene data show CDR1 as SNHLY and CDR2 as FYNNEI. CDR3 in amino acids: CASSERTPRAGRHPYYTF. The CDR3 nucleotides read TGTGCCAGCAGCGAACGAACACCCCGGGCAGGAAGGCATCCGTACTACACCTTC.